This TCR beta chain was documented in a study of Graves' ophthalmopathy and Graves' hyperthyroidism. Investigators amplified TCR beta CDR3 regions from RNA transcripts. First-round RT-PCR employed HTBI primers, with a second-round multiplex PCR after it. TCRdb recomputed calls from the multiplex PCR reads with MiXCR, one row per CDR3 protein. The sample shows 170,000 or so distinct CDR3 sequences, roughly 37% of them seen only once. Per germline, CDR1 MDHEN and CDR2 SYDVKM. The CDR3 covers 17 residues. The V and J ends lost 5 bases and 6 bases, in that order; junction bases with no gene match: 15. Ophthalmopathy donors' eye disease showed moderate-to-severe activity, CAS of at least 3, NOSPECS of at least 4 and duration under 3 months. The study excluded patients with other autoimmune diseases, uncontrolled infections, pregnancy or lactation. Each diagnosis was determined on the basis of clinical symptoms, serum thyroxine, TRAb, thyroid ultrasound and orbital computed tomography.

J is TRBJ1-5 and V is TRBV28; 8 nucleotides align to TRBD1. Sequenced material: peripheral blood. This clonotype originated in a woman aged 40 to 50 with Graves' ophthalmopathy. CDR3 coding DNA: TGTGCCAGCAGTCCCATACCATGGTCAGGGGGCTCTCAGCCCCAGCATTTT. Translated, it gives CASSPIPWSGGSQPQHF.